The sequence of this TCR beta chain was determined in a study of cytomegalovirus exposure and HLA in healthy donors. General observations from the study: Most observed TCR sequences were rare, whereas some public TCRs were detected in many donors. In a later analysis, a genetic analysis reported fewer productive-TCR N-insertions in an Asian-associated ancestry cluster than the cohort average. Sequencing likely produced, as an artifact, a cluster of highly shared sequence variants.

Regarding this clone: Its antigen is unknown.

Primers: 60 Vbeta forward and 13 Jbeta reverse. The assay was immunoSEQ multiplex PCR, and TCRdb's table has in-frame clones only and misses some. The sample gives approximately 160,000 clones, about 80% of which show up once; around 7.3% is in the top ten. CDR3 length: 13 residues. Trimming removed 6 bases from V and 7 bases from J, with 10 bases in between. Germline CDR1 is LNHDA and CDR2 is SQIVND (reference sequence). The sample was PBMCs. The V gene is TRBV19, the J gene TRBJ1-6; D remains unclear. The source of this sequence is a man younger than 45 in good health and CMV-seropositive. The CDR3 coding sequence is TGTGCCAGTAGAATGGGCGCAAATTCACCCCTCCACTTT. This translates into CASRMGANSPLHF. Using reference TRBV19 and TRBJ1-6 for the parts outside the CDR3, the full variable domain is DGGITQSPKYLFRKEGQNVTLSCEQNLNHDAMYWYRQDPGQGLRLIYYSQIVNDFQKGDIAEGYSVSREKKESFPLTVTSAQKNPTAFYLCASRMGANSPLHFGNGTRLTVT.